This TCR beta chain was sequenced during a study of OX40 agonist ivuxolimab in advanced cancers. Points from the study as a whole: Which antigen the expanded peripheral T cells recognized is unknown. Clonal expansion from baseline to week 6 occurred in both CD4+ and CD8+ T cells.

Only one count was recorded for this clone. Antigen unknown. Some clones are missing from TCRdb's copy, which holds only in-frame ones; the method was immunoSEQ multiplex PCR. The table includes about 73,000 clones, about nine tenths detected once. Trimming left V 0 bases short and J 0 bases short, with 6 bases between. The CDR3 is 14 amino acids. Per germline, CDR1 KGHSH and CDR2 LQKENI. This TCR derives from an adult with an advanced solid tumor such as melanoma, head and neck, liver or kidney cancer. This chain connects TRBV18 to TRBJ2-7, with D perhaps assigned TRBD1 or TRBD2 (5 bases each). Sample: CD4+ or CD8+ T cells sorted from blood, taken in a trial of the OX40 agonist ivuxolimab. The CDR3 reads CASSPPGPSYEQYF. DNA for the CDR3: TGTGCCAGCTCACCACCGGGACCCTCCTACGAGCAGTACTTC. The full variable domain, with the rest looked up from reference TRBV18 and TRBJ2-7, is NAGVMQNPRHLVRRRGQEARLRCSPMKGHSHVYWYRQLPEEGLKFMVYLQKENIIDESGMPKERFSAEFPKEGPSILRIQQVVRGDSAAYFCASSPPGPSYEQYFGPGTRLTVT.